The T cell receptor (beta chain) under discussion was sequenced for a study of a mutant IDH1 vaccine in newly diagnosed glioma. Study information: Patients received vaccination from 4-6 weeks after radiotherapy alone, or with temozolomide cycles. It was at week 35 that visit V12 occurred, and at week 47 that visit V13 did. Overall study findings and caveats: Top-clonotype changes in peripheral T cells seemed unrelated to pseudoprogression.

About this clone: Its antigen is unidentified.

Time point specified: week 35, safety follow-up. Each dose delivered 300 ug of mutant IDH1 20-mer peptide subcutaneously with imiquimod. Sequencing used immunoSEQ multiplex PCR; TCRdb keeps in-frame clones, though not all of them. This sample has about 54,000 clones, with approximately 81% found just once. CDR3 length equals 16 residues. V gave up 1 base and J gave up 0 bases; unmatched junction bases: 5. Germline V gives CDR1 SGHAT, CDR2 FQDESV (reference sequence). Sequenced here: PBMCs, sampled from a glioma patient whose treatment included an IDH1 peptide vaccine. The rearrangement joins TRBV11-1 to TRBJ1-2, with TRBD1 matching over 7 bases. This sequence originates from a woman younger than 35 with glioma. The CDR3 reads CASSLEGQKSNYGYTF. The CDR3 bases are TGTGCCAGCAGCTTAGAGGGACAGAAATCTAACTATGGCTACACCTTC.